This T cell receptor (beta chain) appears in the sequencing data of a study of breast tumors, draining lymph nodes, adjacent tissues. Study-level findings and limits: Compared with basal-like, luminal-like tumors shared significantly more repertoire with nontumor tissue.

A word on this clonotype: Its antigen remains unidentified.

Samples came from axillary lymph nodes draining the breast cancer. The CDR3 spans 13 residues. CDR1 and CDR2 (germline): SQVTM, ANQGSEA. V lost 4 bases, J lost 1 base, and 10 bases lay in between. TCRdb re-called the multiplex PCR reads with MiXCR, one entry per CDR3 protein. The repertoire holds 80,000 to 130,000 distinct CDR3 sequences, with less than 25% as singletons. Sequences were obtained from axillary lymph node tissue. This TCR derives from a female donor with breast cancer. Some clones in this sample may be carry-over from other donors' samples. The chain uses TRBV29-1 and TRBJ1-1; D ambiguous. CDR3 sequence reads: CSVVGMGNTEAFF. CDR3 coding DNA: TGCAGCGTTGTGGGGATGGGGAACACTGAAGCTTTCTTT. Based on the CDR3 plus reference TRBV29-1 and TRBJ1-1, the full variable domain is SAVISQKPSRDICQRGTSLTIQCQVDSQVTMMFWYRQQPGQSLTLIATANQGSEATYESGFVIDKFPISRPNLTFSTLTVSNMSPEDSSIYLCSVVGMGNTEAFFGQGTRLTVV.